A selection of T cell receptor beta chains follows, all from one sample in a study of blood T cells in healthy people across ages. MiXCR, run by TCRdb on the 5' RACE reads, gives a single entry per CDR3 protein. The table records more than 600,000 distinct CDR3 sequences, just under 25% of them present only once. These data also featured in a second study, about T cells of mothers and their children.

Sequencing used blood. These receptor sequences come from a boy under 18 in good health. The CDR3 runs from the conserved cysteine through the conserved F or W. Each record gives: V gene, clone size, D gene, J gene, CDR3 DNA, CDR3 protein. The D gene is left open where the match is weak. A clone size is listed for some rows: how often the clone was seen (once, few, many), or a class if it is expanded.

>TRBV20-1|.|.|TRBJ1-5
TGCAGTGCTAGAGAGACAGTCAATCAGCCCCAGCATTTT
CSARETVNQPQHF
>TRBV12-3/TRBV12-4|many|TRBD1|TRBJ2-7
TGTGCCAGCGGTCAGGGGGTCTACGAGCAGTACTTC
CASGQGVYEQYF
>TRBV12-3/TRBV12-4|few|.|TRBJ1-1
TGTGCCAGCCTCGAGATGAACACTGAAGCTTTCTTT
CASLEMNTEAFF
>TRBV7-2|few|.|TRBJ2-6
TGTGCCAGCAGAAGAAATAGGGCTGGGGCCAACGTCCTGACTTTC
CASRRNRAGANVLTF
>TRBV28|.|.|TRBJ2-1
TGTGCCAGCGCCCGAGGGGGGAATGAGCAGTTCTTC
CASARGGNEQFF
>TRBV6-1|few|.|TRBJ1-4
TGTGCCAGCACGCGGGGTGGAACTAATGAAAAACTGTTTTTT
CASTRGGTNEKLFF
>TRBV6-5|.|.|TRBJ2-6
TGTGCCAGCACCTTTTCTGGGGCCAACGTCCTGACTTTC
CASTFSGANVLTF
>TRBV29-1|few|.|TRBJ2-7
TGCAGCGTCGTGGCGGCTAACTACGAGCAGTACTTC
CSVVAANYEQYF
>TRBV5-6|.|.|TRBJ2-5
TGTGCCAGCAGCGGGACACCCGAATACCAAGAGACCCAGTACTTC
CASSGTPEYQETQYF
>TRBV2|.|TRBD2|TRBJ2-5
TGTGCCAGCAGTGAGGGACTAGCGGACCTCCAAGAGACCCAGTACTTC
CASSEGLADLQETQYF
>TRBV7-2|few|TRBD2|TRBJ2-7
TGTGCCAGCAGCTTAGCATCGGGACTAGCGGGAGGAAACTACGAGCAGTACTTC
CASSLASGLAGGNYEQYF
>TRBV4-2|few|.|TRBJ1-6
TGTGCCAGCAGCCAAGAAGAGGGGGTGGGTTCACCCCTCCACTTT
CASSQEEGVGSPLHF
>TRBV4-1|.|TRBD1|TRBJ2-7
TGCGCCAGCACCCGACTCCCGGGACAGAACTACGAGCAGTACTTC
CASTRLPGQNYEQYF
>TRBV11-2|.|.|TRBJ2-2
TGTGCCAGCAGCTTAGTGTACGATAACACCGGGGAGCTGTTTTTT
CASSLVYDNTGELFF
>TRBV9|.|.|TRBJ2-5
TGTGCCAGCAGCGCCGGCGTGGCATTCGGATGGCAAGAGACCCAGTACTTC
CASSAGVAFGWQETQYF
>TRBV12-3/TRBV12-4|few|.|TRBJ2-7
TGTGCCAGCAGTTTGGCAGGGTTTGAGGACGAGCAGTACTTC
CASSLAGFEDEQYF
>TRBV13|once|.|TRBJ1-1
TGTGCCAGCAGCTTGGGGACCCCCAGCACTGAAGCTTTCTTT
CASSLGTPSTEAFF
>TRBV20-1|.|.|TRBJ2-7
TGCAGTGCTAGACCCCCGGACTACTACGAGCAGTACTTC
CSARPPDYYEQYF
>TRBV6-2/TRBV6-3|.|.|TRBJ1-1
TGTGCCAGCAGTTATGTGGCCCGAGGGGGGACTGAAGCTTTCTTT
CASSYVARGGTEAFF
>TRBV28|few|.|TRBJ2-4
TGTGCCAGCAGTTTACAGGGTACAAACATTCAGTACTTC
CASSLQGTNIQYF
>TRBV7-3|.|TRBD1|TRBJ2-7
TGTGCCAGCAGCGAAAAACCGGGACAGGGCATGTACGAGCAGTACTTC
CASSEKPGQGMYEQYF
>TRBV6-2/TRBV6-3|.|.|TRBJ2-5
TGTGCCAGCAGACTATCTCCCCAGGGATCAGAGACCCAGTACTTC
CASRLSPQGSETQYF
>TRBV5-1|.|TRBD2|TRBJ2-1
TGCGCCAGCAGCTTGGCCCCTAGCGGGAGAGACAATGAGCAGTTCTTC
CASSLAPSGRDNEQFF
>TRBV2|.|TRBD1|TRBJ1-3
TGTGCCAGCAGCGCCGACAGGGACTCTGGAAACACCATATATTTT
CASSADRDSGNTIYF
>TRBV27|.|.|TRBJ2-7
TGTGCCAGCAGTTTGGGTAAGGGCACCGTCTACGAGCAGTACTTC
CASSLGKGTVYEQYF